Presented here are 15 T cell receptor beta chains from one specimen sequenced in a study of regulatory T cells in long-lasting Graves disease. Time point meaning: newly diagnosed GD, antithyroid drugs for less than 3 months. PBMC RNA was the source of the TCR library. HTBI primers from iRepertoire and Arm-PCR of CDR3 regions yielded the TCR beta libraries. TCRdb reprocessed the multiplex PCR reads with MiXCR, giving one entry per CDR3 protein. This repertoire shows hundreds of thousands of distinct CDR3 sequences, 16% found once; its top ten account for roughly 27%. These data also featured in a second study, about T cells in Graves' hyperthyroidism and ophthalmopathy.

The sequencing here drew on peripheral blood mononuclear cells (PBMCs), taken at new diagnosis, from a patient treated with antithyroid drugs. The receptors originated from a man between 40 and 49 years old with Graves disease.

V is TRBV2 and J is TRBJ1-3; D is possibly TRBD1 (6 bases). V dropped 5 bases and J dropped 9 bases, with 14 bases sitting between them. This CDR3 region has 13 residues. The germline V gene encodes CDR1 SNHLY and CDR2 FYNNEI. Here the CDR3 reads CASSMGAGFTIYF. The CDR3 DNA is TGTGCCAGCAGTATGGGGGCAGGGTTCACCATATATTTT.

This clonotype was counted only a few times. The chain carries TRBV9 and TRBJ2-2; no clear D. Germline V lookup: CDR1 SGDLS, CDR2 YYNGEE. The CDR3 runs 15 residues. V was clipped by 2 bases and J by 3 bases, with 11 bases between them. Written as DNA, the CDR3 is TGTGCCAGCAGCGTGGCCGAAAGCTACACCGGGGAGCTGTTTTTT. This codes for CASSVAESYTGELFF.

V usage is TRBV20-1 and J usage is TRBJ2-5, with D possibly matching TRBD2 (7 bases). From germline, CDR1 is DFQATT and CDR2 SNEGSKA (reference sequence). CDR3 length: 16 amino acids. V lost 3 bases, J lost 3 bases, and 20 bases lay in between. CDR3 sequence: CSARAIRGGAEETQYF. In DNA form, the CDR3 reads TGCAGTGCTAGGGCAATTAGGGGGGGGGCCGAAGAGACCCAGTACTTC.

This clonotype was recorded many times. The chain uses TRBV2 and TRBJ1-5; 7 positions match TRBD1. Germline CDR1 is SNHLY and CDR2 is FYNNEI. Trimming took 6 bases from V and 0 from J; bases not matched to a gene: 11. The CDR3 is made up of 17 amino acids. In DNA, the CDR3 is TGTGCCAGCAGAAGGACAGGAGACTACTATAGCAATCAGCCCCAGCATTTT. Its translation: CASRRTGDYYSNQPQHF. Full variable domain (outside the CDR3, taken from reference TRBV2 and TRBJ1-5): EPEVTQTPSHQVTQMGQEVILRCVPISNHLYFYWYRQILGQKVEFLVSFYNNEISEKSEIFDDQFSVERPDGSNFTLKIRSTKLEDSAMYFCASRRTGDYYSNQPQHFGDGTRLSIL.

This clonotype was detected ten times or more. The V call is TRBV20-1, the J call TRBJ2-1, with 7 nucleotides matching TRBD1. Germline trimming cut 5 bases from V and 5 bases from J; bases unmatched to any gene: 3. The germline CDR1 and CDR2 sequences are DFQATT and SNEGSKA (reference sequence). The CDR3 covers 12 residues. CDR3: CSAGQVNNEQFF. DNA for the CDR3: TGCAGTGCTGGACAGGTAAACAATGAGCAGTTCTTC.

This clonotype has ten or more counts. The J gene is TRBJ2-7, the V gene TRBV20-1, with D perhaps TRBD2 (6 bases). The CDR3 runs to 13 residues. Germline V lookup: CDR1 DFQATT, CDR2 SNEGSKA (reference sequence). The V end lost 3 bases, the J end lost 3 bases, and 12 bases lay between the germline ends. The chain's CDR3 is CSASGGTFYEQYF. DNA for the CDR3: TGCAGTGCTAGTGGAGGGACGTTCTACGAGCAGTACTTC.

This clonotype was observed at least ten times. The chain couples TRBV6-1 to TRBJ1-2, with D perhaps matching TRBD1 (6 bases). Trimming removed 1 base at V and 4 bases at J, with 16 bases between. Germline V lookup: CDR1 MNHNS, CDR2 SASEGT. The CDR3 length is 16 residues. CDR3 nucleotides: TGTGCCAGCAGTGAAGAAGGTCGAGGGACACTCTATGGCTACACCTTC. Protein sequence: CASSEEGRGTLYGYTF.

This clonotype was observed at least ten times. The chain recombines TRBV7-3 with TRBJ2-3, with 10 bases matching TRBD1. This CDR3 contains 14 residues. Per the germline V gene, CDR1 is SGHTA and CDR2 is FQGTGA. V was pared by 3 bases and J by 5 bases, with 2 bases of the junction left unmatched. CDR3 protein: CASSLTGGIDTQYF. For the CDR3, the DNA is TGTGCCAGCAGCTTGACAGGGGGCATAGATACGCAGTATTTT.

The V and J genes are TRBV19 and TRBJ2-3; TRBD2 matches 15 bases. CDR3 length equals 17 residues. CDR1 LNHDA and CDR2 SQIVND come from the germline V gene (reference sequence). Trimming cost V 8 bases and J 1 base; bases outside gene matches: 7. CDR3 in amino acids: CASSGTSGGTRTDTQYF. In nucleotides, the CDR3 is TGTGCCAGTTCCGGGACTAGCGGGGGGACCCGCACAGATACGCAGTATTTT.

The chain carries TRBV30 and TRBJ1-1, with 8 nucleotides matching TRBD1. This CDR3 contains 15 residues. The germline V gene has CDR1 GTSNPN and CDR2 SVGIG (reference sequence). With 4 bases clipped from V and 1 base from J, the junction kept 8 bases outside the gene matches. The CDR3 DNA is TGTGCCTGGATTGGGACAGGTGGGAGGAACACTGAAGCTTTCTTT. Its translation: CAWIGTGGRNTEAFF.

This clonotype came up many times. For the CDR3, the DNA is TGCGCCAGCAGCTATAGCGGGGGGAACGAGCAGTACTTC. It encodes CASSYSGGNEQYF. The rearrangement uses TRBV5-1 and TRBJ2-7; TRBD2 matches at 10 bases. Germline V CDR1 and CDR2: SGHRS, YFSETQ. J lost 5 bases, V lost 3 bases, and 2 bases had no gene match. The CDR3 is 13 residues long. Drawing the rest from reference TRBV5-1 and TRBJ2-7, the complete variable domain is KAGVTQTPRYLIKTRGQQVTLSCSPISGHRSVSWYQQTPGQGLQFLFEYFSETQRNKGNFPGRFSGRQFSNSRSEMNVSTLELGDSALYLCASSYSGGNEQYFGPGTRLTVT.

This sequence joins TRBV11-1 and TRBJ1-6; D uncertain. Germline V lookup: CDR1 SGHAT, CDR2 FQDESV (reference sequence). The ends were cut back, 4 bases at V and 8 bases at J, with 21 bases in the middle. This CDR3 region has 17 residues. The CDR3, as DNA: TGTGCCAGCAGCTCTGGAGGATTCGGGGTCGTTCATTCACCCCTCCACTTT. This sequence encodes CASSSGGFGVVHSPLHF.

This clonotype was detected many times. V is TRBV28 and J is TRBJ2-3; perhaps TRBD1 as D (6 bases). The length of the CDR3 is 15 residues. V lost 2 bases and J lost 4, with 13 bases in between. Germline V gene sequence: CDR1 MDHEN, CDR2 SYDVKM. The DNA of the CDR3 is TGTGCCAGCAGTTTAAAACAGGGTTACGCAGATACGCAGTATTTT. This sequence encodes CASSLKQGYADTQYF.

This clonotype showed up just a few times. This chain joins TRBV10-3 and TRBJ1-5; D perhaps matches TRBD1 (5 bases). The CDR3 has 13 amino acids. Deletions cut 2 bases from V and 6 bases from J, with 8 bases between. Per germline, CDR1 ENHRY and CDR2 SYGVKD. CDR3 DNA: TGTGCCATCAGTGAGGAGAGGGGTCAGCCCCAGCATTTT. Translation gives CAISEERGQPQHF.

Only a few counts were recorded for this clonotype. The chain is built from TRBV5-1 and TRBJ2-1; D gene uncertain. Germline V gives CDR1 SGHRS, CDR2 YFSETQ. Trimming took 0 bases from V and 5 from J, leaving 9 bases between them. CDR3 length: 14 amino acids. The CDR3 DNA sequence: TGCGCCAGCAGCTTGGACAACCAGAACAATGAGCAGTTCTTC. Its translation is CASSLDNQNNEQFF.